This TCR beta chain was observed in a study of identical twins. Overall study findings and caveats: Out-of-frame alpha sequences common to twins exhibited an excess of low generation probability.

The CDR3 totals 16 residues. Germline-derived CDR1 and CDR2 are MGHDK and SYGVNS. V was trimmed by 5 bases and J by 4 bases, leaving 17 bases between them. There were only healthy Caucasians among the donors. Carrying unique molecular identifiers, the cDNA also gained a universal primer site through template switching. TCRdb ran MiXCR on the 5' RACE reads and lists one entry per CDR3 protein. The sample records hundreds of thousands of distinct CDR3 sequences, 5.5% to 7.5% being singletons. The sample holds many counts of this clonotype. Its antigen is not identified. J is TRBJ1-4 and V is TRBV25-1; a weak D match, TRBD1 (5 bases). This sequence was found in a young man in good health. Sequenced input: naive T cells sorted from blood. CDR3 coding DNA: TGTGCCAGCAGTCAAGGGAGGGGCCAACTTAATGAAAAACTGTTTTTT. Protein product: CASSQGRGQLNEKLFF. The variable domain in full, completed from reference TRBV25-1 and TRBJ1-4, reads EADIYQTPRYLVIGTGKKITLECSQTMGHDKMYWYQQDPGMELHLIHYSYGVNSTEKGDLSSESTVSRIRTEHFPLTLESARPSHTSQYLCASSQGRGQLNEKLFFGSGTQLSVL.